This T cell receptor (beta chain) is from a study of blood T cell repertoires in COVID-19. For the study at large: The United States, Italy and Spain supplied acute and convalescent COVID-19 samples. In each case, the material was cDNA or gDNA derived from T cells, B-cell-depleted T cells, or PBMCs.

CDR3 length: 13 residues. Germline-derived CDR1 and CDR2 are SGDLS and YYNGEE. Trimming stripped 2 bases from V and 1 base from J, with 4 bases between. Original methodology: Amplification of reference gene primers was used by the study to estimate nucleated cell counts. Repertoires were generated with immunoSEQ multiplex PCR, while TCRdb's copy carries only in-frame clones and drops some. Clone size and V and J calls were adopted from that table, with D and trimming inferred from the DNA. The data contain just over 650,000 clones, around 89% of them singletons. This receptor was taken from a woman in her late teens or twenties with acute or convalescent COVID-19. V usage is TRBV9 and J usage is TRBJ1-3; D is unclear. Sequencing was performed on peripheral blood. DNA for the CDR3: TGTGCCAGCAGCGTGACATCTGGAAACACCATATATTTT. Translating gives CASSVTSGNTIYF.